The 26 T cell receptor beta chains given below trace back to one sample, sequenced in a study of T cells in Graves' hyperthyroidism and ophthalmopathy. The CDR3 regions of TCR beta were amplified from RNA transcripts. The HTBI primer set was used in a first-round RT-PCR of the TCR CDR3. Via MiXCR, TCRdb re-called the multiplex PCR reads, giving one row per CDR3 protein. The sample has about 590,000 distinct CDR3 sequences, approximately 15% seen once. The sequencing sample was made of blood. The origin of the receptors is a woman in her twenties or thirties with Graves' hyperthyroidism.

This clonotype was detected only once. This chain uses TRBV12-3 or TRBV12-4 with TRBJ2-3; 10 nucleotides line up with TRBD2. The length of the CDR3 is 16 residues. V was clipped by 5 bases and J by 0 bases; unmatched bases: 5. Here the CDR3 DNA reads TGTGCCAGCAGTCCACAACTAGCGGGAAGCACAGATACGCAGTATTTT. The encoded protein is CASSPQLAGSTDTQYF.

At least ten counts were recorded for this clonotype. The rearrangement uses TRBV6-5 and TRBJ1-4; TRBD1 matches 12 bases. The ends lost 1 base at V and 8 bases at J; junction bases unmatched: 5. The germline V gene encodes CDR1 MNHEY and CDR2 SVGAGI. The CDR3 has 16 amino acids. CDR3 in amino acids: CASSYLGQGAKEKLFF. The CDR3 nucleotides read TGTGCCAGCAGTTACTTGGGACAGGGGGCGAAAGAAAAACTGTTTTTT.

This clonotype was detected ten times or more. V and J are TRBV20-1 and TRBJ1-1; D is ambiguous. V was pared by 1 base and J by 11 bases, with 14 bases between. The CDR3 contains 12 residues. The germline CDR1 and CDR2 sequences are DFQATT and SNEGSKA (reference sequence). The CDR3 DNA follows: TGCAGTGCTAGAGTGCAGGCCGGCGGGGCTTTCTTT. This encodes CSARVQAGGAFF.

This clonotype appeared many times. This sequence joins TRBV6-1 and TRBJ2-7, with 7 positions matching TRBD2. Losses at the gene ends were 4 bases for V and 6 bases for J; bases not matched to a gene: 9. Germline V gene sequence: CDR1 MNHNS, CDR2 SASEGT. The CDR3 sequence is 14 residues long. CDR3: CASSATGGAGEQYF. The CDR3 region has the DNA TGTGCCAGCAGTGCCACGGGGGGAGCGGGCGAGCAGTACTTC.

This clonotype was recorded at least ten times. This chain connects TRBV3-1 to TRBJ2-1; D unresolved. The germline CDR1 and CDR2 sequences are LGHDT and YNNKEL (reference sequence). The CDR3 is 12 residues long. V lost 2 bases and J lost 5, with 4 bases in between. CDR3 in amino acids: CASSQLNNEQFF. The CDR3 nucleotides read TGTGCCAGCAGCCAACTTAACAATGAGCAGTTCTTC.

A remark on this clonotype: Just one base apart from a much larger clone, this may be a read error. The rearrangement joins TRBV28 to TRBJ2-1, with 12 bases aligning to TRBD2. Germline values: CDR1 MDHEN, CDR2 SYDVKM. This CDR3 spans 16 amino acids. Trimming removed 5 bases from V and 4 bases from J; junction bases left unmatched: 6. The CDR3 DNA follows: TGTGCCAGCAGTGATACTAGCGGGAGGACTTACAATGAGCAGTTCTTC. It encodes CASSDTSGRTYNEQFF.

In the case of this clonotype: One end of the junction does not line up with germline, which may come from a read error. The rearrangement joins TRBV10-3 to TRBJ2-7; 7 bases fit TRBD1. CDR3 size: 14 residues. Germline V gene data show CDR1 as ENHRY and CDR2 as SYGVKD. The CDR3 bases are TGTGCCATCAGAGGGGGCAAAAACTCCTACGAGAAGTACTTC. It specifies CAIRGGKNSYEKYF.

In its sample, this clonotype was seen a few times. V usage is TRBV24-1 and J usage is TRBJ2-7, with TRBD1 matching 10 bases. The DNA end is more similar to TRBJ2-1, so the J call may be wrong. The CDR3 has 15 residues. Germline CDR1 KGHDR, CDR2 SFDVKD. CDR3 in DNA: TGTGCCACCAGTACACCGGGACAGGGGTACAATGAGCAGTTCTTC. Protein product: CATSTPGQGYNEQFF.

The chain joins TRBV4-1 to TRBJ2-1; 8 positions agree with TRBD2. The trim removed 0 bases at V and 10 bases at J, leaving 11 bases unmatched. Germline V CDR1 and CDR2: MGHRA, YSYEKL. The CDR3 has 16 amino acids. In DNA, the CDR3 is TGCGCCAGCAGCCAAGATCCACCGGGAGGGGGTACGGAGCAGTTCTTC. Translated: CASSQDPPGGGTEQFF.

The table lists this clonotype with a count of one. A much larger clone lies a single base off, so this may be a read error. The rearrangement links TRBV28 to TRBJ2-1, with D unresolved. With 6 bases removed from V and 7 bases from J, the gap between germline ends came to 10 bases. Germline values: CDR1 MDHEN, CDR2 SYDVKM. This CDR3 has 12 amino acids. The CDR3 sequence: CASRSLGNEQFF. The CDR3 DNA is TGTGCCAGCAGATCCCTTGGAAATGAGCAGTTCTTC. The whole variable domain, filled in from reference TRBV28 and TRBJ2-1, reads DVKVTQSSRYLVKRTGEKVFLECVQDMDHENMFWYRQDPGLGLRLIYFSYDVKMKEKGDIPEGYSVSREKKERFSLILESASTNQTSMYLCASRSLGNEQFFGPGTRLTVL.

This clonotype showed up just once. Given a much more abundant clone one base away, this may be a read error. The rearrangement links TRBV2 to TRBJ2-1; 9 bases are a match to TRBD2. Germline-derived CDR1 and CDR2 are SNHLY and FYNNEI. CDR3 size: 15 residues. CDR3 amino acids: CASSSSRGGYNEQSF. CDR3 sequence (DNA): TGTGCCAGCAGTTCCTCGCGGGGGGGCTACAATGAGCAGTCCTTC.

This clonotype appeared a few times. The V and J genes are TRBV4-1 and TRBJ2-1; 7 positions agree with TRBD1. The germline V gene has CDR1 MGHRA and CDR2 YSYEKL. The CDR3 runs 15 residues. V dropped 1 base and J dropped 8; count of bases not matched to a gene: 8. CDR3 nucleotides: TGCGCCAGCAGCCAAGTAATAGTAGGGGGCTATGAGCAGTTCTTC. It codes for CASSQVIVGGYEQFF.

The genes are TRBV19 and TRBJ2-1, with D maybe TRBD2 (5 bases). Per germline, CDR1 LNHDA and CDR2 SQIVND (reference sequence). The V gene lost 9 bases and the J gene lost 3 bases, with 12 bases spanning the gap. The CDR3 length is 13 residues. The CDR3 sequence is CASGIAIYNEQFF. CDR3 DNA: TGTGCCAGCGGGATAGCCATCTACAATGAGCAGTTCTTC. The variable domain in full, with the rest retrieved from reference TRBV19 and TRBJ2-1, is DGGITQSPKYLFRKEGQNVTLSCEQNLNHDAMYWYRQDPGQGLRLIYYSQIVNDFQKGDIAEGYSVSREKKESFPLTVTSAQKNPTAFYLCASGIAIYNEQFFGPGTRLTVL.

This clonotype was seen at least ten times. The rearrangement uses TRBV6-1 and TRBJ1-2, with 8 bases fitting TRBD1. V shed 5 bases and J 4 bases; nucleotides not matched to a gene: 9. The V gene's germline CDR1 is MNHNS and CDR2 SASEGT. This CDR3 has 15 amino acids. In DNA form, the CDR3 reads TGTGCCAGCAGTTATCACGACAGGGGAGGCTATGGCTACACCTTC. Translation gives CASSYHDRGGYGYTF.

This clonotype was seen at least ten times. The chain uses TRBV7-2 and TRBJ2-1; D ambiguous. The ends were cut back, 8 bases at V and 4 bases at J, with 9 bases in the middle. Germline V gene lookup returns CDR1 SGHTA and CDR2 FQGNSA. The CDR3 is 12 amino acids. CDR3 protein: CASLIPYNEQFF. The CDR3 DNA follows: TGTGCCAGCTTGATCCCTTACAATGAGCAGTTCTTC.

This clonotype was seen at least ten times. Here the CDR3 reads CASSLQGADTGELFF. The CDR3 coding sequence is TGTGCCAGCAGCTTACAGGGGGCCGACACCGGGGAGCTGTTTTTT. This chain uses TRBV11-2 with TRBJ2-2, with 8 bases identical to TRBD1. The V segment lost 2 bases and the J segment 3 bases; nucleotides outside the gene matches: 2. Per the germline V gene, CDR1 is SGHAT and CDR2 is FQNNGV. The CDR3 sequence is 15 residues long.

The chain has TRBV27 and TRBJ2-1; no clear D. CDR1 is MNHEY and CDR2 is SMNVEV in the germline V gene (reference sequence). The V end was cut by 4 bases, the J end by 3 bases, with 16 bases between. The length of the CDR3 is 16 residues. CDR3 protein: CASSSSARGYYNEQFF. DNA of the CDR3: TGTGCCAGCAGTTCCTCGGCTAGAGGATACTACAATGAGCAGTTCTTC.

The sample holds many counts of this clonotype. This chain joins TRBV2 and TRBJ1-1; D unclear. The CDR3 is 11 amino acids. Trimming cost V 8 bases and J 3 bases, with 7 bases left between them. The germline CDR1 and CDR2 sequences are SNHLY and FYNNEI. This CDR3 is CASGLDTEAFF. CDR3 sequence (DNA): TGTGCCAGCGGTTTGGACACTGAAGCTTTCTTT. The full variable domain, in which reference TRBV2 and TRBJ1-1 provide the parts outside the CDR3, is EPEVTQTPSHQVTQMGQEVILRCVPISNHLYFYWYRQILGQKVEFLVSFYNNEISEKSEIFDDQFSVERPDGSNFTLKIRSTKLEDSAMYFCASGLDTEAFFGQGTRLTVV.

This clonotype occurred a few times. The chain couples TRBV30 to TRBJ1-5, with 7 bases lining up with TRBD1. The CDR3 extends over 15 amino acids. The V and J ends lost 1 base and 5 bases, in that order; junction bases with no gene match: 8. The V gene's germline CDR1 is GTSNPN and CDR2 SVGIG (reference sequence). The CDR3 is CAWSALTGLHQPQHF. For the CDR3, the DNA is TGTGCCTGGAGTGCCTTGACAGGGTTACATCAGCCCCAGCATTTT.

This clonotype was detected a few times. V usage is TRBV3-1 and J usage is TRBJ1-2; D not certain. V was clipped by 1 base and J by 6 bases, with 12 bases between them. Per germline, CDR1 LGHDT and CDR2 YNNKEL (reference sequence). This CDR3 spans 14 amino acids. The CDR3 protein is CASSQGKGYHGYTF. The CDR3 DNA sequence: TGTGCCAGCAGCCAAGGGAAGGGCTACCATGGCTACACCTTC.

This clonotype was recorded many times. The V and J genes are TRBV7-2 and TRBJ2-7, with TRBD1 matching over 12 bases. Trimming took 5 bases from V and 4 from J; bases not matched to a gene: 18. Per the germline V gene, CDR1 is SGHTA and CDR2 is FQGNSA. The CDR3 is made up of 19 amino acids. CDR3 amino acids: CASSPYIPIPGQGAYEQYF. DNA of the CDR3: TGTGCCAGCAGCCCCTATATCCCGATCCCGGGACAGGGGGCATACGAGCAGTACTTC.

For this clonotype: With a much larger clone just one base away, this may be a read error. V gene TRBV27 combines with J gene TRBJ1-2, with 10 bases that match TRBD1. Per germline, CDR1 MNHEY and CDR2 SMNVEV (reference sequence). The CDR3 has 16 amino acids. J gave up 2 bases and V 4 bases, and 7 bases lay outside the gene matches. The CDR3 bases are TGTGCCAGCAGTTCCAGTGACAGGGGGCGAAACTATGGCTACACCTTC. This translates into CASSSSDRGRNYGYTF.

This clonotype was counted at least ten times. The CDR3 sequence is CARGTGGSTDTQYF. The CDR3, as DNA: TGTGCCAGGGGGACAGGGGGAAGCACAGATACGCAGTATTTT. The chain is built from TRBV30 and TRBJ2-3; 11 nucleotides match TRBD1. Looked up from germline, CDR1 is GTSNPN and CDR2 is SVGIG (reference sequence). The CDR3 is made up of 14 amino acids. The J segment lost 0 bases and the V segment lost 8 bases, leaving 4 bases of the junction unmatched.

Comment on this clonotype: This clone may be a read error of a much larger clone one base away. It is likely a read error, because the conserved phenylalanine at the end of the CDR3 is missing. The chain links TRBV6-2 or TRBV6-3 to TRBJ1-1; possible D gene TRBD1, 6 bases. V shed 0 bases and J shed 1 base, with 9 bases lying between them. Germline V gene lookup returns CDR1 MNHEY and CDR2 SVGEGT. The CDR3 loop spans 15 amino acids. In DNA, the CDR3 is TGTGCCAGCAGTTACTCAGGGACAAGGAACACTGAAGCTTTCTCT. Translated, it gives CASSYSGTRNTEAFS.

This clonotype was counted a single time. The gene calls are TRBV4-1 and TRBJ2-1; a weak D match, TRBD2 (5 bases). The CDR3 has 14 residues. CDR1 is MGHRA, CDR2 YSYEKL, per germline. V was trimmed by 0 bases and J by 5 bases, leaving 8 bases between them. The CDR3: CASSQDGLNNEQFF. The CDR3 nucleotides are TGCGCCAGCAGCCAAGACGGACTTAACAATGAGCAGTTCTTC.

This clonotype was picked up a small number of times. V gene TRBV14 combines with J gene TRBJ1-1; D is possibly TRBD1 (5 bases). This CDR3 has 13 amino acids. Germline V gene sequence: CDR1 SGHDN, CDR2 FVKESK. The V end lost 5 bases, the J end lost 0 bases, and 7 bases lay between the germline ends. CDR3 protein: CASSRQLNTEAFF. The CDR3 nucleotides are TGTGCCAGCAGCAGACAGTTGAACACTGAAGCTTTCTTT.